The sequence of this T cell receptor (beta chain) was determined in a study of T cells in Graves' hyperthyroidism and ophthalmopathy. Amplified TCR beta CDR3 regions came from RNA transcripts. RT-PCR in the first round (using the HTBI primer set) targeted the TCR CDR3. In TCRdb, the multiplex PCR reads were re-called with MiXCR into one record per CDR3 protein. The data show hundreds of thousands of distinct CDR3 sequences, with approximately 25% seen just once and about 10% held by the top ten. This clonotype was picked up many times. Uncontrolled infection, other autoimmune disease, pregnancy and lactation each barred patients from inclusion. The authors obtained PBMCs from 7.5 to 10 ml of fresh peripheral blood. This CDR3 spans 15 amino acids. The J segment lost 7 bases and the V segment lost 5 bases, leaving 11 bases of the junction unmatched. In germline, CDR1 is SGHTA, CDR2 FQGTGA.

This TCR came from a woman in her 30s with Graves' ophthalmopathy. The sequencing input was blood. The V and J genes are TRBV7-3 and TRBJ2-1; 7 bases match TRBD1. The CDR3 here is CASSAGTVAMNEQFF. As DNA, the CDR3 is TGTGCCAGCAGCGCCGGGACAGTGGCAATGAATGAGCAGTTCTTC.